This entry features one T cell receptor beta chain sequence. The target of this receptor is not known. Nothing much larger sits one base from this clone, and base qualities are not available. The sample comes from a study of shared clonotypes between healthy human individuals (TCRdb year 2020). General notes on the study: A couple of women and three men aged 18 to 49 years were included in the cohort. For each donor, CD4 naive and CD4 memory were each given three plates, CD8 naive was given two plates, and CD8 memory was given one plate. To estimate repertoire size and how much clonotype sharing occurs between individuals, the study deeply sequenced the blood TCR repertoires of about five healthy adults. Libraries were prepared and TCR repertoires were sequenced by different laboratories using diverse techniques, in order to increase sequencing depth and limit assay-specific biases. Between about 0.8 and 9 billion PBMCs per donor were obtained by leukapheresis.

The investigation overall reported the following: Only blood was sampled, and tissue TCR repertoires likely differ from those in blood. Even with the large sequencing depth, rarefaction of the sorted-subset datasets indicated that sequencing was incomplete. The small number of donors limited the genetic and exposure-history diversity represented. Sharing across a few donors was observed for about 5% of naive CD4, around 3.5% of naive CD8, 2% to 2.5% of memory CD4, and 0.4% of memory CD8 clonotypes. Pairwise subsampling indicated that sequencing depth was expected to affect the degree of clonotype sharing among donors. Naive subsets generally had larger estimated clonotype richness than memory subsets. Higher generation probabilities were observed for clonotypes shared by all four sorted-subset donors than for non-shared clonotypes.

The junction shows trimming of 10 bases on V and 4 bases on J, and the gene matches do not reach 19 bases of it. Based on the germline V gene, the CDR1 and CDR2 sequences are MDHEN and SYDVKM. Including cysteine and phenylalanine, the CDR3 has 17 amino acids. Only the CDR3 part of the read is kept: 51 bases, read in frame from the first base. Donors were healthy HIV-negative adults with no recently reported acute infections or vaccinations. All donors were Caucasian adults living in Nashville, Tennessee, USA. CD4+ T cells were enriched by magnetic negative selection; naive cells were then positively selected on CD45RA, and the negative fraction formed the memory subset. Blood was collected by leukapheresis, and PBMCs were isolated by Ficoll-Histopaque density gradient centrifugation and then cryopreserved in liquid nitrogen vapor phase. Analytical flow cytometry was used to check the purity and quantity of every magnetically sorted T cell population. Genomic DNA was isolated from every sorted fraction and measured by UV absorbance on a Nanodrop 2000c.

TCR CDR3 regions were amplified from genomic DNA by multiplex PCR using the deep immunoSEQ assay. Genomic DNA extracted from each cell subset was distributed evenly over all wells of several immunoSEQ 96-well plates, and each plate served as one replicate. For sorted subsets, each replicate PCR was loaded with about 0.2 ug genomic DNA, equivalent to 25,000 to 35,000 T cell genomes. The purified libraries were quantified using a Qubit 3.0 fluorometer, sized with a Bioanalyzer 2100, and then quantified again using the KAPA Library Quantification kit. Every immunoSEQ 96-well plate was sequenced on a dedicated single-read 150-cycle Illumina NextSeq 550 flow cell. In the paper's pipeline: Because the immunoSEQ output held only junctional sequences and lacked quality scores, the filtering could not match the filtering applied to full-length reads. To assign V/J genes and CDR3, sequences were annotated using PyIR, a Python wrapper for IgBLAST v1.9, with IMGT germline references. Reads with weak V/J assignments (E-value above 1e-6), missing CDR3, stop codons, out-of-frame junctions, or ambiguous translated residues were removed. V3J clonotypes were defined by identical inferred V gene, J gene, and CDR3 amino acid sequence. Percentage overlap between repertoires was calculated by dividing the number of shared unique clonotypes by the size of the smaller repertoire. Three approaches were used to assess repertoire richness: RTK rarefaction, the Chao1 estimator, and Recon v2.1 estimates of unobserved clonotypes. Generation probabilities were computed with OLGA for all TCRbeta clonotypes obtained by the gDNA method from several donors. TCRdb holds this immuneACCESS table with in-frame rearrangements only. Some clones are missing; in checked studies, unresolved V genes explain under half, and the rest has no known cause. That table furnishes V, J and clone size, whereas the DNA furnished D and trimming. The sample data list over 1.5 million clones, and 98% of these were observed just once. The ten largest account for 0.4% to 0.45% of the sample.

The rearranged chain carries TRBV28 and TRBJ2-5; TRBD2 fits 9 bases in the junction. The TCR originated in a man aged 25 to 40 in good health. Sequenced: naive CD4+ T cells sorted from blood. The label giving this sample's cell subset or site can be read as: CD45RA+ positively selected. The nucleotide sequence is TGTGCCACCAACGGCGCGGGGATTAGCGGGGGCCTAGAGACCCAGTACTTC. This is translated as CATNGAGISGGLETQYF. The reference TRBV28 and TRBJ2-5 proteins fill in what lies around the CDR3, so the full variable domain reads DVKVTQSSRYLVKRTGEKVFLECVQDMDHENMFWYRQDPGLGLRLIYFSYDVKMKEKGDIPEGYSVSREKKERFSLILESASTNQTSMYLCATNGAGISGGLETQYFGPGTRLLVL.